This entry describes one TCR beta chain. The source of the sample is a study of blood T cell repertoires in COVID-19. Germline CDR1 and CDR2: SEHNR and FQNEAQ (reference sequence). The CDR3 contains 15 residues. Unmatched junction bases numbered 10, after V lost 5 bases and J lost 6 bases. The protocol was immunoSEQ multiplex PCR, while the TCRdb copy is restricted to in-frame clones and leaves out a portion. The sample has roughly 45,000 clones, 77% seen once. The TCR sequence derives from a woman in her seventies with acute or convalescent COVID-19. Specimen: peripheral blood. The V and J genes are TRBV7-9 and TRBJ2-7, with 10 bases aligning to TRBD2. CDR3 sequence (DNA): TGTGCCAGCAGCCCCCCAGGGACTAGCGTTACCGAGCAGTACTTC. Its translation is CASSPPGTSVTEQYF.